This T cell receptor beta chain is drawn from a study of tumor-infiltrating lymphocytes in primary liver carcinoma. Study background: The patient group consisted of men and women aged 30 to 69 years. Staging of the tumors gave T1-T3 N0M0, with widths of roughly 4.2 to 11 cm. Samples yielded about 3.65 to 7.13 million productive TCRbeta reads, similar across tissue types. Whole-study findings and limits: Overlap in tumor-adjacent and tumor-blood pairs fell below that of tumor region pairs.

TCR beta cDNA was reverse-transcribed from 500 ng of total RNA. The reaction used a constant-region primer and ProtoScript II reverse transcriptase. A slightly modified ARM-PCR protocol with three nested multiplex PCR rounds produced these TCR beta libraries. Primers for the first two PCR rounds were TRBV1-TRBV30 forward primers and a C-beta reverse primer (approximately 10 cycles per round). One entry per CDR3 protein, called by TCRdb with MiXCR from the multiplex PCR reads. The sample lists fewer than 200,000 distinct CDR3 sequences, around 81% seen once, with 15% to 20% in the top ten. This clonotype appeared a single time. As yet, its antigen is unknown. One end of the junction is discordant with germline, which a read error may explain. DNA and RNA were both co-extracted from 20-30 mg of bulk tissue that had not been sorted. The germline CDR1 and CDR2 sequences are MNHEY and SVGAGI. The CDR3 length is 14 residues.

Sequencing was carried out using tumor tissue from primary liver carcinoma. The J gene is TRBJ2-7, the V gene TRBV6-5; D may match TRBD1 or TRBD2 (5 bases each). The sequence came from a middle-aged man with primary liver carcinoma and hepatitis B virus infection. The CDR3 region is CASSYRPGHSEQHF. The CDR3 bases are TGTGCCAGCAGTTACCGGCCGGGGCATAGCGAGCAGCACTTC.